A single TCR beta chain is shown here with its context. This sample is drawn from a study of blood T cell repertoires in COVID-19. Across the study: Acute-phase and convalescent COVID-19 samples originated in the United States, Italy and Spain. The cDNA or gDNA used as material had been derived from T cells, B-cell-depleted T cells, or PBMCs.

Seattle participants joined during active infection and were tracked over time. Per the study methods: Scientists estimated how many nucleated cells there were by amplifying reference gene primers. Generated by immunoSEQ multiplex PCR, the TCRdb table keeps only in-frame clones and is missing some. V and J calls and clone size come straight from that table; D and trimming were deduced from the DNA. The sample holds almost 350,000 clones; roughly 89% are singletons and the top ten take under 5%. Germline loops: CDR1 SGDLS, CDR2 YYNGEE. This CDR3 is 18 amino acids long. V shed 3 bases and J shed 8 bases, with 26 bases lying between them.

Specimen: peripheral blood. V and J are TRBV9 and TRBJ1-4, with D possibly matching TRBD1 (5 bases). The TCR sequence derives from a woman aged 55-69 years with COVID-19, enrolled during active disease. The CDR3 loop is CASSASHGGGLGNEKLFF. In nucleotides, the CDR3 is TGTGCCAGCAGCGCCTCCCACGGCGGGGGTCTGGGGAACGAAAAACTGTTTTTT.